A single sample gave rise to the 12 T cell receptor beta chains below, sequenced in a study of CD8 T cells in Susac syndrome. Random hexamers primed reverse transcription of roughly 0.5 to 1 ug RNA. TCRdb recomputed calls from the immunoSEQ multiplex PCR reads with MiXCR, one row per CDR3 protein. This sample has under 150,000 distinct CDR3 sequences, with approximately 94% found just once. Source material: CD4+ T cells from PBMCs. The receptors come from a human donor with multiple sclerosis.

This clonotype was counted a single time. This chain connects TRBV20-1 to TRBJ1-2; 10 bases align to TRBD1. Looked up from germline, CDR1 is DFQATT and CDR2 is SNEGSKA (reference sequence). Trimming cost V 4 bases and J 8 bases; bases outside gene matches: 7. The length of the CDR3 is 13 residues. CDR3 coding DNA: TGCAGTGCTACCATCCGGACAGGGGGAGGCTACACCTTC. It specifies CSATIRTGGGYTF.

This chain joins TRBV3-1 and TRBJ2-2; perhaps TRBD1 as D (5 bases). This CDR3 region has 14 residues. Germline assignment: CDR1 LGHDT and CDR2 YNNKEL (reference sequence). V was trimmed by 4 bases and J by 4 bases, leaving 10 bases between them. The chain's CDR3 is CASSRGASTGELFF. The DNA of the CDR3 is TGTGCCAGCAGCCGTGGGGCGAGCACCGGGGAGCTGTTTTTT.

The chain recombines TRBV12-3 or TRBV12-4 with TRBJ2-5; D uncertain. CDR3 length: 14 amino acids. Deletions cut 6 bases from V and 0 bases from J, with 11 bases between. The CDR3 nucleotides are TGTGCCAGCAGAACCACTTATAACCAAGAGACCCAGTACTTC. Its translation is CASRTTYNQETQYF.

CDR3 sequence: CSVRGGGYEQYF. The CDR3 region has the DNA TGCAGCGTCCGGGGAGGCGGCTACGAGCAGTACTTC. The genes are TRBV29-1 and TRBJ2-7, with TRBD2 as a possible D gene (6 bases). Germline CDR1 and CDR2: SQVTM and ANQGSEA. The CDR3 has 12 residues. V was shortened by 6 bases and J by 3 bases, with 12 bases between the two germline ends.

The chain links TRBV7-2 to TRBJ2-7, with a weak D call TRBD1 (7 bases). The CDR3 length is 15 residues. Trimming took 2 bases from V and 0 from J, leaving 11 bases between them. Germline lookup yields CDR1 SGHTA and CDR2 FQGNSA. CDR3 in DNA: TGTGCCAGCAGCTTACAGGGGGGAAGCTCCTACGAGCAGTACTTC. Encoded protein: CASSLQGGSSYEQYF.

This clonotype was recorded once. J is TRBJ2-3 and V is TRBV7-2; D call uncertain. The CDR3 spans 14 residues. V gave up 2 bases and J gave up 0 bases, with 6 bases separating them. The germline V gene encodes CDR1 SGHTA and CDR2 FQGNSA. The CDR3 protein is CASSLYRSTDTQYF. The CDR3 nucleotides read TGTGCCAGCAGCTTATACAGAAGCACAGATACGCAGTATTTT.

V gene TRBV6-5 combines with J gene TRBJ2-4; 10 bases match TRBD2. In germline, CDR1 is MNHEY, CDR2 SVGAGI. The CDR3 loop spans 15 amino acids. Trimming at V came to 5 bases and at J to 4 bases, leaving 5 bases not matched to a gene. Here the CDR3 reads CASSRTSGVKNIQYF. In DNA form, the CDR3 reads TGTGCCAGCAGTCGGACTAGCGGAGTAAAAAACATTCAGTACTTC.

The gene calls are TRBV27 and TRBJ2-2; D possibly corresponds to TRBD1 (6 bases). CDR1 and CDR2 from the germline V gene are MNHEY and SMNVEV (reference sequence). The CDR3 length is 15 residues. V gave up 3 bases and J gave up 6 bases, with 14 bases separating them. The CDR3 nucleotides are TGTGCCAGCAGTTTCACAGGGCGGGTGGCCGGGGAGCTGTTTTTT. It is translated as CASSFTGRVAGELFF.

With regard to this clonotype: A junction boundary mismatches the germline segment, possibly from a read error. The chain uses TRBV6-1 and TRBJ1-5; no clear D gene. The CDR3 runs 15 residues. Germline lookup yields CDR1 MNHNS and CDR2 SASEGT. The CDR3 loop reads CASREAASGNQPQHF. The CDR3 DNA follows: TGTGCCAGCAGAGAAGCAGCTTCTGGCAATCAGCCCCAGCATTTT.

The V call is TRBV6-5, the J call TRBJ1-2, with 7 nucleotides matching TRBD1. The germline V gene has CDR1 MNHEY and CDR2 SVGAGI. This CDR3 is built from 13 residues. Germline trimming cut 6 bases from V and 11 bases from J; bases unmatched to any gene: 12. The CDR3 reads CASSPGQPTRYTF. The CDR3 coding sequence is TGTGCCAGCAGCCCGGGACAGCCTACGAGGTACACCTTC.

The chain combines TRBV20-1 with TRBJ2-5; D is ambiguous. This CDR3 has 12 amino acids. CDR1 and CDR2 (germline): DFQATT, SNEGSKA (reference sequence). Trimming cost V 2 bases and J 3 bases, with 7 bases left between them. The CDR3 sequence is CSARPQEETQYF. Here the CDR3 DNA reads TGCAGTGCTAGACCCCAAGAAGAGACCCAGTACTTC.

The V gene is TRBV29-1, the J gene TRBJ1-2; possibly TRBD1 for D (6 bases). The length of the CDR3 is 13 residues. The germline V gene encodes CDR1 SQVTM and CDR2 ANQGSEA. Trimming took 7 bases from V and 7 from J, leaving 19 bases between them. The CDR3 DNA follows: TGCAGCGACTGGGGGGCCTTCGATGGTGGCTACACCTTC. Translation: CSDWGAFDGGYTF.